This T cell receptor beta chain was identified in a study of radiotherapy plus CTLA-4 blockade in lung cancer. Study-level background: Objective responses emerged in around a sixth of patients, and around 30% attained disease control. General observations from the study: The study found tumor-derived TCR clones expanded in blood after radiotherapy plus ipilimumab. Dynamics of early blood T cell clones, together with interferon-beta, were reportedly the best predictors of response.

Each patient with chemo-refractory metastatic non-small-cell lung cancer was treated with focal radiation plus CTLA-4 blockade using ipilimumab. The table came from immunoSEQ multiplex PCR; TCRdb's copy has only in-frame clones and leaves some out. Seen here are around 80,000 clones, roughly four fifths observed once, and the top ten hold approximately 9.9%. Turning to this clone: Its specificity is unknown.

V shed 8 bases, J shed 6 bases, and the junction held 0 bases outside the gene matches. The CDR3 length is 12 residues. Germline lookup yields CDR1 MNHNS and CDR2 SASEGT. The chain carries TRBV6-1 and TRBJ2-7; TRBD2 matches 14 bases. The sequencing here drew on peripheral blood, taken from a patient treated with radiotherapy plus ipilimumab. The sequence was collected from a human donor with non-small cell lung cancer whose response to radiotherapy plus ipilimumab could not be evaluated. The CDR3 is CASGLAGGEQYF. CDR3 coding DNA: TGTGCCAGCGGACTAGCGGGAGGCGAGCAGTACTTC.